The rows below give T cell receptor beta chains drawn from one sample of a study of OX40 agonist ivuxolimab in advanced cancers. The repertoire was sequenced with immunoSEQ multiplex PCR; TCRdb's copy has only in-frame clones and lacks some. The sample lists 100,000 to 150,000 clones; around 90% were seen once. The sample consisted of CD4+ or CD8+ T cells sorted from blood, taken in a trial of the OX40 agonist ivuxolimab. The receptors were gathered from an adult with an advanced solid tumor such as melanoma, head and neck, liver or kidney cancer. Both conserved end residues are trimmed from each CDR3.

TRBV6-6,TRBJ1-1,ASSYGLGHMNTEAF
TRBV4-1,TRBJ2-7,ASSQVGLNEQY
TRBV5-1,TRBJ2-1,ASSPPGFNEQF
TRBV28,TRBJ1-2,ASRGGQGNYGYT
TRBV7-2,TRBJ2-7,ASSSDRAPYEQY
TRBV5-8,TRBJ1-3,ASSLKGGQWRNTIY
TRBV15,TRBJ2-6,ATSRGPTGSGANVLT
TRBV5-1,TRBJ2-3,ASSITSGTADTQY
TRBV7-2,TRBJ2-2,ASSPGLVGELF
TRBV14,TRBJ1-5,ASSQDLNQPQH
TRBV6-1,TRBJ2-7,ASSEDREEQY
TRBV11-2,TRBJ1-1,ASSLVGSGYTEAF
TRBV6-1,TRBJ2-7,ASRRDRDGEQY
TRBV15,TRBJ2-1,ATSSGGGGSYNEQF
TRBV28,TRBJ1-2,ASTLGTDSHGYT
TRBV28,TRBJ2-1,ASRAGGPYNEQF
TRBV5-1,TRBJ2-7,ASSLGGYEQY
TRBV9,TRBJ2-2,ASSPRRGTANTGELF
TRBV7-2,TRBJ1-1,ASSLGRRQASGTEAF
TRBV28,TRBJ2-7,ASVGALGVYEQY
TRBV14,TRBJ2-7,ASSQDRAGFYEQY
TRBV5-1,TRBJ2-7,ASSPGQEGFEQY